Listed here is a single T cell receptor beta chain. Its antigen is undetermined. Germline lookup yields CDR1 SNHLY and CDR2 FYNNEI. V shed 1 base and J shed 4 bases, with 10 bases lying between them. This CDR3 comprises 14 residues. Clones were read by immunoSEQ multiplex PCR, and TCRdb kept only the in-frame ones, dropping some. The table shows about 120,000 clones, with more than 80% occurring only once. Lung cancer patients with chemo-refractory metastatic non-small-cell disease were given focal radiation plus CTLA-4 blockade with ipilimumab. These data belong to a study of radiotherapy plus CTLA-4 blockade in lung cancer. Study-wide context: For 15% to 20% of patients, objective responses occurred, and approximately 30% had disease control.

Study-wide points: Best predicting response, reportedly, were early blood T cell clone dynamics, with interferon-beta. TCR clones from tumors expanded in blood after radiotherapy plus ipilimumab.

The chain is built from TRBV2 and TRBJ1-2, with D perhaps matching TRBD1 (5 bases). The sequence was collected from a human donor with non-small cell lung cancer that progressed on radiotherapy plus ipilimumab. Material: peripheral blood, obtained from a patient treated with radiotherapy plus ipilimumab. The CDR3 loop is CASSEEGSGYGYTF. In nucleotides, the CDR3 is TGTGCCAGCAGTGAAGAGGGGAGTGGCTATGGCTACACCTTC.